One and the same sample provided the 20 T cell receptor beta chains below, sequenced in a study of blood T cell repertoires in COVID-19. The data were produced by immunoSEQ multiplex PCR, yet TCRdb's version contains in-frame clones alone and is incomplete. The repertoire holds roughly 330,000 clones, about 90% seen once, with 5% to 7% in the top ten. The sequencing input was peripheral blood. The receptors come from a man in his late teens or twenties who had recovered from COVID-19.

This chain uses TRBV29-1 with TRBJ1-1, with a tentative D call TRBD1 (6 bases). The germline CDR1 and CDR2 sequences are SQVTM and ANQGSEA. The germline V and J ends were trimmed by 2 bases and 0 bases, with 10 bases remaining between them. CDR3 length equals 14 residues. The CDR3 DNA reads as TGCAGCGTTGAACGGACAGTCCTGAACACTGAAGCTTTCTTT. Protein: CSVERTVLNTEAFF.

The CDR3 here is CASSPQAGASTDTQYF. The CDR3 DNA sequence: TGCGCCAGCAGCCCGCAAGCGGGGGCGTCCACAGATACGCAGTATTTT. The chain links TRBV4-3 to TRBJ2-3; 8 positions agree with TRBD2. The CDR3 is 16 amino acids. V lost 4 bases, J lost 2 bases, and 8 bases stayed unmatched. CDR1 and CDR2 (germline): LGHNA, YSLEER.

The CDR3 DNA reads as TGTGCCAGCAGTTTCTCTCTGGACATGCAGTTCTTC. Protein: CASSFSLDMQFF. J is TRBJ2-1 and V is TRBV12-3 or TRBV12-4, with D possibly being TRBD1 (5 bases). V dropped 3 bases and J dropped 12 bases, with 12 bases sitting between them. This CDR3 region has 12 residues.

CDR3 sequence: CASSSDRGDGYTF. The CDR3 DNA sequence: TGTGCCAGCAGTTCGGACAGGGGGGATGGCTACACCTTC. The gene calls are TRBV6-5 and TRBJ1-2; the match to TRBD1 covers 10 bases. The germline V gene has CDR1 MNHEY and CDR2 SVGAGI. The V and J ends lost 4 bases and 6 bases, in that order; junction bases with no gene match: 2. The CDR3 has 13 residues.

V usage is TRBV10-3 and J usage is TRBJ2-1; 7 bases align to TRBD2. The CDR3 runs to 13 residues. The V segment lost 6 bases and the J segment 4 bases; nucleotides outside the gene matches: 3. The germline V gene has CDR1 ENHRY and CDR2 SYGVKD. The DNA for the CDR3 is TGTGCCATCAGGGGGAGGGATTACAATGAGCAGTTCTTC. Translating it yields CAIRGRDYNEQFF.

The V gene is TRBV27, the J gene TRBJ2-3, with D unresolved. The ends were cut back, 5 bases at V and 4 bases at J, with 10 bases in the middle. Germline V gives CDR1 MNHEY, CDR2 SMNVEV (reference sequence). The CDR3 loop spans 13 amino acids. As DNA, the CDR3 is TGTGCCAGCAGTCTTCCTTACTCAGATACGCAGTATTTT. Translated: CASSLPYSDTQYF.

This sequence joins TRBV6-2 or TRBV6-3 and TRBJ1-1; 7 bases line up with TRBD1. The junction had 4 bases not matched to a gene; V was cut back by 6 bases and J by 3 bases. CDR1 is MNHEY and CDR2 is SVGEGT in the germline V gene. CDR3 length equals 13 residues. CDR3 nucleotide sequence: TGTGCCAGCAGCGACAGGGCGGACACTGAAGCTTTCTTT. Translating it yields CASSDRADTEAFF.

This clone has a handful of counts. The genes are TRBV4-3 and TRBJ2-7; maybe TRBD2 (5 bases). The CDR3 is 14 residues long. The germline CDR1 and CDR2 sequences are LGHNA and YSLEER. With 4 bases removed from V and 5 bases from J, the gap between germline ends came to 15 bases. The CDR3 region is CASSRSGDSDEQYF. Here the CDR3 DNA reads TGCGCCAGCAGCCGCTCCGGGGATTCTGACGAGCAGTACTTC.

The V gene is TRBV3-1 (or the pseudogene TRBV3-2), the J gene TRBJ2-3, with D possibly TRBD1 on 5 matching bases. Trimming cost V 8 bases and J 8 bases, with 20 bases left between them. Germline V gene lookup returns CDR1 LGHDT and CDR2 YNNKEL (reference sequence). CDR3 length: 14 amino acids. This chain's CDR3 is CASRYSSGARTQYF. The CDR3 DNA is TGTGCCAGCCGTTATAGTAGTGGGGCCCGTACGCAGTATTTT.

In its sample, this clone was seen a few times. For the CDR3, the DNA is TGTGCCGGCCGACACCGAACCGTGACAGGGGTTACAGATACGCAGTATTTT. It specifies CAGRHRTVTGVTDTQYF. The chain links TRBV7-9 to TRBJ2-3; TRBD1 matches 8 bases. This CDR3 spans 17 amino acids. Germline V gives CDR1 SEHNR, CDR2 FQNEAQ (reference sequence). Trimming removed 11 bases from V and 3 bases from J; junction bases left unmatched: 19.

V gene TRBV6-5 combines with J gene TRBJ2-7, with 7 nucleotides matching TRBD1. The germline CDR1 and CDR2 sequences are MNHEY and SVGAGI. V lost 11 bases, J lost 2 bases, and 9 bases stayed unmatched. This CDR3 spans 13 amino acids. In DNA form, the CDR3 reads TGTGCCCTACAGGGGCGATTAACCTACGAGCAGTACTTC. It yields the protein CALQGRLTYEQYF.

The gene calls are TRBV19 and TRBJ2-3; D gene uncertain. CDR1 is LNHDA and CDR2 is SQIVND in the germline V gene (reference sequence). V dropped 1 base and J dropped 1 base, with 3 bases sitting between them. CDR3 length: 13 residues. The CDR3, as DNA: TGTGCCAGTAGTATAGGCGGCACAGATACGCAGTATTTT. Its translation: CASSIGGTDTQYF. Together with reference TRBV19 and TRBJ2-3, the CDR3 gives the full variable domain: DGGITQSPKYLFRKEGQNVTLSCEQNLNHDAMYWYRQDPGQGLRLIYYSQIVNDFQKGDIAEGYSVSREKKESFPLTVTSAQKNPTAFYLCASSIGGTDTQYFGPGTRLTVL.

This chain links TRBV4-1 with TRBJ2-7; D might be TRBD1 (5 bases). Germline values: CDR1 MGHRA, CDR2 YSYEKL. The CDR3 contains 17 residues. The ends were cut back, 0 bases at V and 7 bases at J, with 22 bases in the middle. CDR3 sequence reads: CASSQDAVQAPNYEQYF. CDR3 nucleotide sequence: TGCGCCAGCAGCCAAGACGCAGTACAGGCACCCAATTATGAGCAGTACTTC.

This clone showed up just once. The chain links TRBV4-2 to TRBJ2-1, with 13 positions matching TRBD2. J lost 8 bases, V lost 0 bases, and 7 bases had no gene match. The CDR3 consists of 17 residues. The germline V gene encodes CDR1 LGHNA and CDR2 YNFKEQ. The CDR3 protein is CASSQDDGTSGNHEQFF. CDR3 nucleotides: TGTGCCAGCAGCCAAGATGACGGGACTAGCGGGAACCATGAGCAGTTCTTC.

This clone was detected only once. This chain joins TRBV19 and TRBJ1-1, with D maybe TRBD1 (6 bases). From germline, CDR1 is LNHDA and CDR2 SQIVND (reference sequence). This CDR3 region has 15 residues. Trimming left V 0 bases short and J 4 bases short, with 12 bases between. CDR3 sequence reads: CASSIETGILTEAFF. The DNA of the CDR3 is TGTGCCAGTAGTATAGAAACAGGGATTCTCACTGAAGCTTTCTTT.

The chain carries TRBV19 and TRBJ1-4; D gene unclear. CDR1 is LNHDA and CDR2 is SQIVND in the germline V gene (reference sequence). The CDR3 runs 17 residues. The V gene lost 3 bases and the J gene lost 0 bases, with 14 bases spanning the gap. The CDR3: CASSIRRSYPTNEKLFF. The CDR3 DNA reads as TGTGCCAGTAGTATCCGCCGGAGCTACCCAACTAATGAAAAACTGTTTTTT.

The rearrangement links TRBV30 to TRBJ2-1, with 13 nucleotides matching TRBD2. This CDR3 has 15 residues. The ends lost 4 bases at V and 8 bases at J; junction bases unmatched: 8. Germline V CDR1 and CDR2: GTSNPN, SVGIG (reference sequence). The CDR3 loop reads CAWNILAGGPDEQFF. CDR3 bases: TGTGCCTGGAACATACTAGCGGGAGGGCCGGATGAGCAGTTCTTC.

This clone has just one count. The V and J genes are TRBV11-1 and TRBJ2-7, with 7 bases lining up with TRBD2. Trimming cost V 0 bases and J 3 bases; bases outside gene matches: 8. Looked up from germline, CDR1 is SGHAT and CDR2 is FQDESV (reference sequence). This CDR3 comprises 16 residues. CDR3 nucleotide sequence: TGTGCCAGCAGCTTAGCGGCTAGCGGAAATAACTACGAGCAGTACTTC. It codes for CASSLAASGNNYEQYF.

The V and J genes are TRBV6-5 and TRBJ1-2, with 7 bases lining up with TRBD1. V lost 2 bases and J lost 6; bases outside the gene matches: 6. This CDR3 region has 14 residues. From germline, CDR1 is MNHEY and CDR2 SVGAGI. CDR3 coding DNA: TGTGCCAGCAGTTACCGAACAGGGGTTGATGGCTACACCTTC. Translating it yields CASSYRTGVDGYTF.

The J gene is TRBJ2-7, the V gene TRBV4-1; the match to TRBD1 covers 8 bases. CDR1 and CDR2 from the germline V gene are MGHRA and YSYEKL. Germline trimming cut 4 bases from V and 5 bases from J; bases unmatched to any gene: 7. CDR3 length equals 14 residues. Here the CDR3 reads CASSPRQGSNEQYF. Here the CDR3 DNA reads TGCGCCAGCAGCCCCCGACAGGGGAGCAACGAGCAGTACTTC.